These 32 T cell receptor beta chains came from one sample sequenced in a study of CD8 T cells in Susac syndrome. Reverse transcription of about 0.5 to 1 ug RNA used random hexamers. Using its own MiXCR run on the immunoSEQ multiplex PCR reads, TCRdb lists one record per CDR3 protein. Of fewer than 150,000 distinct CDR3 sequences in the sample, over 85% were seen once. Sequenced: CD8+ T cells from PBMCs. The receptors were gathered from a human donor in good health.

The CDR3 sequence: CASSYSAAHYEQYF. As DNA, the CDR3 is TGTGCCAGCAGTTACTCTGCGGCTCACTACGAGCAGTACTTC. J is TRBJ2-7 and V is TRBV6-5; D unresolved. The length of the CDR3 is 14 residues. Trimming took 0 bases from V and 3 from J, leaving 9 bases between them. CDR1 is MNHEY, CDR2 SVGAGI, per germline.

The rearrangement uses TRBV4-3 and TRBJ2-1; 8 positions match TRBD2. There are 14 residues in the CDR3. J was trimmed by 5 bases and V by 1 base; bases with no gene match: 1. The V gene's germline CDR1 is LGHNA and CDR2 YSLEER. The CDR3 loop reads CASSQGREDNEQFF. CDR3 DNA sequence: TGCGCCAGCAGCCAAGGGCGGGAGGACAATGAGCAGTTCTTC.

The chain combines TRBV29-1 with TRBJ2-5; 9 bases are shared with TRBD2. Germline-derived CDR1 and CDR2 are SQVTM and ANQGSEA. Germline trimming cut 3 bases from V and 2 bases from J; bases unmatched to any gene: 10. The CDR3 has 16 residues. The CDR3 bases are TGCAGCGTTGACGGACTAGCGTTTCCCCCACAAGAGACCCAGTACTTC. As protein: CSVDGLAFPPQETQYF.

The J gene is TRBJ2-1, the V gene TRBV7-9; D remains unclear. Germline V gene lookup returns CDR1 SEHNR and CDR2 FQNEAQ (reference sequence). The CDR3 length is 17 residues. Trimming pared 2 bases from V and 8 bases from J, leaving 22 bases between. CDR3 protein: CASSLSSGTQEYDEQFF. Written as DNA, the CDR3 is TGTGCCAGCAGCTTAAGTTCGGGTACTCAAGAGTACGATGAGCAGTTCTTC.

V and J are TRBV4-3 and TRBJ1-2; TRBD1 is a possible D gene (5 bases). Per germline, CDR1 LGHNA and CDR2 YSLEER. This CDR3 region has 14 residues. Trimming stripped 0 bases from V and 3 bases from J, with 8 bases between. CDR3 nucleotide sequence: TGCGCCAGCAGCCAAGATGGGGCGCACTATGGCTACACCTTC. Translated: CASSQDGAHYGYTF.

The chain carries TRBV9 and TRBJ2-5; 8 nucleotides agree with TRBD2. The germline gives CDR1 SGDLS, CDR2 YYNGEE. CDR3 length equals 14 residues. V dropped 4 bases and J dropped 5; count of bases not matched to a gene: 7. The CDR3, as DNA: TGTGCCAGCAGCCAAAGCGGGAGCGAGGAGACCCAGTACTTC. Amino acids: CASSQSGSEETQYF.

The chain has TRBV9 and TRBJ2-2; D not resolved. There are 16 residues in the CDR3. V shed 0 bases and J shed 0 bases, with 9 bases lying between them. Germline V gene lookup returns CDR1 SGDLS and CDR2 YYNGEE. CDR3 in amino acids: CASSVVDTSNTGELFF. CDR3 bases: TGTGCCAGCAGCGTAGTCGACACTTCGAACACCGGGGAGCTGTTTTTT.

This chain joins TRBV20-1 and TRBJ2-7; D is perhaps TRBD1 or TRBD2 (5 bases each). CDR3 length equals 14 residues. V lost 4 bases and J 6 bases, leaving 19 bases between the germline ends. Germline values: CDR1 DFQATT, CDR2 SNEGSKA (reference sequence). The CDR3 region is CSANPGDPSREQYF. DNA of the CDR3: TGCAGTGCTAACCCTGGGGACCCTAGCCGCGAGCAGTACTTC.

The V call is TRBV29-1, the J call TRBJ2-7; TRBD1 matches at 10 bases. The CDR3 runs 17 residues. Germline CDR1 reads SQVTM; CDR2 reads ANQGSEA. Germline trimming cut 5 bases from V and 0 bases from J; bases unmatched to any gene: 13. The CDR3 region has the DNA TGCAGCGTTAACCGGGACAGGGGCGCCGGGGGCTCCTACGAGCAGTACTTC. Translated: CSVNRDRGAGGSYEQYF.

This clonotype was seen a few times. This chain connects TRBV28 to TRBJ2-7; 7 bases fit TRBD1. Germline V gene sequence: CDR1 MDHEN, CDR2 SYDVKM. J lost 5 bases, V lost 8 bases, and 6 bases had no gene match. This CDR3 is built from 12 residues. The CDR3 DNA sequence: TGTGCCAGCGGCTACAGGGGTGACGAGCAGTACTTC. Its protein product is CASGYRGDEQYF. Using reference TRBV28 and TRBJ2-7 for the parts outside the CDR3, the full variable domain is DVKVTQSSRYLVKRTGEKVFLECVQDMDHENMFWYRQDPGLGLRLIYFSYDVKMKEKGDIPEGYSVSREKKERFSLILESASTNQTSMYLCASGYRGDEQYFGPGTRLTVT.

This rearrangement joins TRBV3-1 to TRBJ2-1; D may be TRBD2 (5 bases). CDR1 and CDR2 (germline): LGHDT, YNNKEL (reference sequence). V shed 7 bases and J shed 8 bases, with 15 bases lying between them. The CDR3 is 13 residues long. The CDR3 here is CASTLGLVDEQFF. CDR3 coding DNA: TGTGCCAGCACTCTCGGACTTGTGGATGAGCAGTTCTTC.

The chain is built from TRBV4-3 and TRBJ1-2, with D tentatively TRBD1 (6 bases). The CDR3 length is 15 residues. Germline-derived CDR1 and CDR2 are LGHNA and YSLEER. The germline V and J ends were trimmed by 1 base and 5 bases, with 14 bases remaining between them. CDR3 nucleotide sequence: TGCGCCAGCAGCCAAGGACGCCAGGGGACTTATGGCTACACCTTC. Translating it yields CASSQGRQGTYGYTF.

The rearrangement uses TRBV29-1 and TRBJ2-3; TRBD2 matches 8 bases. V trimming: 4 bases; J trimming: 2 bases; junction bases outside the gene matches: 8. Germline lookup yields CDR1 SQVTM and CDR2 ANQGSEA. This CDR3 contains 15 residues. CDR3 nucleotide sequence: TGCAGCGTTGGCCCCGCTAGCGGGTCCACAGATACGCAGTATTTT. The encoded protein is CSVGPASGSTDTQYF.

The rearrangement uses TRBV29-1 and TRBJ1-1; 7 bases match TRBD1. Germline loops: CDR1 SQVTM, CDR2 ANQGSEA. The V and J ends lost 2 bases and 6 bases, in that order; junction bases with no gene match: 3. CDR3 size: 12 residues. The CDR3 loop is CSVERQGPEAFF. The CDR3 DNA reads TGCAGCGTTGAAAGACAGGGACCTGAAGCTTTCTTT. Combining the CDR3 with reference TRBV29-1 and TRBJ1-1 gives the whole variable domain SAVISQKPSRDICQRGTSLTIQCQVDSQVTMMFWYRQQPGQSLTLIATANQGSEATYESGFVIDKFPISRPNLTFSTLTVSNMSPEDSSIYLCSVERQGPEAFFGQGTRLTVV.

For the CDR3, the DNA is TGTGCCAGCAGTTTAGAGCTAGCGAGAGTCTACGAGCAGTACTTC. This gives the protein CASSLELARVYEQYF. V usage is TRBV12-3 or TRBV12-4 and J usage is TRBJ2-7, with D maybe TRBD2 (6 bases). This CDR3 spans 15 amino acids. Trimming removed 1 base from V and 3 bases from J, with 13 bases in between.

V gene TRBV27 combines with J gene TRBJ2-7; 7 bases fit TRBD2. Trimming took 3 bases from V and 3 from J; bases not matched to a gene: 2. CDR3 size: 13 residues. The germline CDR1 and CDR2 sequences are MNHEY and SMNVEV (reference sequence). This chain's CDR3 is CASSLAGDYEQYF. In DNA, the CDR3 is TGTGCCAGCAGTTTGGCGGGAGACTACGAGCAGTACTTC.

This chain uses TRBV20-1 with TRBJ2-1; 11 bases match TRBD1. This CDR3 has 22 amino acids. Germline CDR1 reads DFQATT; CDR2 reads SNEGSKA (reference sequence). After removal of 5 bases from V and 7 bases from J, the junction contained 31 bases not matched to a gene. The DNA of the CDR3 is TGCAGTGCTTGTGGACAGGGGGCGCCGGGGATTACAGGGGGCGCCGGGGATAATGAGCAGTTCTTC. Protein sequence: CSACGQGAPGITGGAGDNEQFF.

This chain connects TRBV20-1 to TRBJ2-3; 11 nucleotides agree with TRBD2. The germline V gene encodes CDR1 DFQATT and CDR2 SNEGSKA (reference sequence). This CDR3 region has 18 residues. V lost 6 bases and J lost 7; bases outside the gene matches: 21. CDR3 protein: CSATPSLAGGYRWNTQYF. CDR3 DNA: TGCAGTGCAACTCCCTCGCTAGCGGGAGGCTACAGATGGAATACGCAGTATTTT.

This clonotype was found once. This rearrangement joins TRBV3-1 to TRBJ1-1, with TRBD1 identical over 7 bases. Germline V gene data show CDR1 as LGHDT and CDR2 as YNNKEL (reference sequence). Germline trimming cut 4 bases from V and 6 bases from J; bases unmatched to any gene: 11. The CDR3 loop spans 15 amino acids. The CDR3 loop reads CASSRRTGVYAEAFF. The DNA for the CDR3 is TGTGCCAGCAGCCGACGGACAGGTGTATACGCTGAAGCTTTCTTT.

V gene TRBV18 combines with J gene TRBJ2-1; D gene unclear. V shed 0 bases and J shed 5 bases, with 11 bases lying between them. This CDR3 spans 15 amino acids. Germline lookup yields CDR1 KGHSH and CDR2 LQKENI. Here the CDR3 reads CASSPPTAPHNEQFF. The CDR3 nucleotides are TGTGCCAGCTCACCACCAACAGCTCCTCACAATGAGCAGTTCTTC.

This clonotype showed up just once. The chain uses TRBV28 and TRBJ2-3; D perhaps matches TRBD1 (5 bases). The CDR3 is made up of 16 amino acids. V lost 4 bases, J lost 1 base, and 15 bases lay in between. Germline CDR1 and CDR2: MDHEN and SYDVKM. The CDR3 spells CASSYQTGPGTDTQYF. The CDR3, as DNA: TGTGCCAGCAGTTATCAAACAGGTCCCGGCACAGATACGCAGTATTTT. The whole variable domain, filled in from reference TRBV28 and TRBJ2-3, reads DVKVTQSSRYLVKRTGEKVFLECVQDMDHENMFWYRQDPGLGLRLIYFSYDVKMKEKGDIPEGYSVSREKKERFSLILESASTNQTSMYLCASSYQTGPGTDTQYFGPGTRLTVL.

The rearrangement joins TRBV28 to TRBJ2-5; D remains ambiguous. Trimming stripped 2 bases from V and 7 bases from J, with 5 bases between. This CDR3 has 11 amino acids. The germline gives CDR1 MDHEN, CDR2 SYDVKM. Written as DNA, the CDR3 is TGTGCCAGCAGTTTAGTCCGGACCCAGTACTTC. Amino acid sequence: CASSLVRTQYF. Filled out from reference TRBV28 and TRBJ2-5, the complete variable domain reads DVKVTQSSRYLVKRTGEKVFLECVQDMDHENMFWYRQDPGLGLRLIYFSYDVKMKEKGDIPEGYSVSREKKERFSLILESASTNQTSMYLCASSLVRTQYFGPGTRLLVL.

This clonotype appeared a single time. CDR3 amino acids: CSVEDWAGELFF. DNA of the CDR3: TGCAGCGTTGAAGATTGGGCCGGGGAGCTGTTTTTT. The gene calls are TRBV29-1 and TRBJ2-2; D remains ambiguous. Germline lookup yields CDR1 SQVTM and CDR2 ANQGSEA. This CDR3 is 12 amino acids long. V was pared by 0 bases and J by 6 bases, with 5 bases between.

The chain joins TRBV5-4 to TRBJ1-2; 7 bases match TRBD1. Germline V gives CDR1 SGHNT, CDR2 YYREEE (reference sequence). The CDR3 has 14 amino acids. The ends lost 4 bases at V and 4 bases at J; junction bases unmatched: 7. The CDR3 nucleotides are TGTGCCAGCAGCCAAGACAGGGTTGCCTATGGCTACACCTTC. Protein: CASSQDRVAYGYTF.

The chain is built from TRBV15 and TRBJ2-1; D gene unclear. The germline V and J ends were trimmed by 1 base and 0 bases, with 7 bases remaining between them. Germline loops: CDR1 LNHNV, CDR2 YYDKDF (reference sequence). This CDR3 spans 15 amino acids. This CDR3 is CATSRVRSSYNEQFF. DNA of the CDR3: TGTGCCACCAGCAGAGTCAGGAGCTCCTACAATGAGCAGTTCTTC.

The chain uses TRBV27 and TRBJ2-4; the D call may be TRBD1 or TRBD2 (5 bases each). The CDR3 spans 13 residues. The V gene's germline CDR1 is MNHEY and CDR2 SMNVEV (reference sequence). The germline V and J ends were trimmed by 2 bases and 6 bases, with 8 bases remaining between them. The CDR3 DNA sequence: TGTGCCAGCAGTTTAGGGACGGGAAACATTCAGTACTTC. It specifies CASSLGTGNIQYF.

This chain connects TRBV9 to TRBJ2-1; 11 bases agree with TRBD2. The CDR3 contains 14 residues. From germline, CDR1 is SGDLS and CDR2 YYNGEE. Trimming cost V 0 bases and J 12 bases; bases outside gene matches: 5. CDR3 nucleotides: TGTGCCAGCAGCGTAGGGACTAGCGGGCAGTCGCAGTTCTTC. This codes for CASSVGTSGQSQFF.

This clonotype was detected only a few times. This sequence joins TRBV29-1 and TRBJ2-7; D is undetermined. The CDR3 runs 12 residues. Trimming took 4 bases from V and 0 from J, leaving 7 bases between them. CDR1 and CDR2 from the germline V gene are SQVTM and ANQGSEA. CDR3 coding DNA: TGCAGCGTTGTCGGCAGCTCCTACGAGCAGTACTTC. Translating it yields CSVVGSSYEQYF.

The chain carries TRBV27 and TRBJ2-2, with D perhaps given as TRBD1 or TRBD2 (5 bases each). The V end lost 3 bases, the J end lost 5 bases, and 10 bases lay between the germline ends. The germline gives CDR1 MNHEY, CDR2 SMNVEV (reference sequence). The CDR3 totals 14 residues. The CDR3: CASSLVRGTGELFF. CDR3 in DNA: TGTGCCAGCAGTTTGGTGAGGGGTACCGGGGAGCTGTTTTTT.

This clonotype was detected only once. V usage is TRBV20-1 and J usage is TRBJ2-3; TRBD2 matches 11 bases. With 3 bases clipped from V and 2 bases from J, the junction kept 4 bases outside the gene matches. Germline CDR1 reads DFQATT; CDR2 reads SNEGSKA (reference sequence). The CDR3 covers 15 residues. This CDR3 reads CSASPTSGTTDTQYF. CDR3 coding DNA: TGCAGTGCTAGTCCGACTAGCGGGACCACAGATACGCAGTATTTT.

A single count supports this clonotype. V is TRBV12-3 or TRBV12-4 and J is TRBJ2-7, with D perhaps TRBD1 (6 bases). V shed 5 bases and J shed 5 bases, with 13 bases lying between them. This CDR3 contains 13 residues. The CDR3 DNA reads TGTGCCAGCAGTCAAGGGACATTTGACGAGCAGTACTTC. Translation gives CASSQGTFDEQYF.

The CDR3 loop is CSARRLAGDSDEQFF. Here the CDR3 DNA reads TGCAGTGCTAGACGTCTAGCGGGAGATAGCGATGAGCAGTTCTTC. The rearrangement joins TRBV20-1 to TRBJ2-1, with 10 bases aligning to TRBD2. There are 15 residues in the CDR3. Germline CDR1 reads DFQATT; CDR2 reads SNEGSKA (reference sequence). With 2 bases clipped from V and 8 bases from J, the junction kept 9 bases outside the gene matches.